The entry below gives a single T cell receptor (beta chain) sequence along with its context. The CDR3 is 15 amino acids. Germline V lookup: CDR1 SGHTA, CDR2 FQGNSA. V gave up 6 bases and J gave up 7 bases, with 22 bases separating them. The data originate from a study of blood T cell repertoires in COVID-19. Overall study context: From T cells, B-cell-depleted T cells, or PBMCs came the material, which was cDNA or gDNA.

In the original processing: Amplification of reference gene primers provided the estimated nucleated cell counts. The protocol was immunoSEQ multiplex PCR, while the TCRdb copy is restricted to in-frame clones and leaves out a portion. For V, J and clone size, that table is used; D and trimming come from the DNA. Of hundreds of thousands of clones listed, 70% to 90% are singletons. The rearrangement joins TRBV7-2 to TRBJ2-7, with TRBD1 as a possible D gene (5 bases). The sample consisted of peripheral blood. The receptor comes from a woman between 45 and 65 years old who had recovered from COVID-19. The CDR3 loop reads CASRNMGQKTGEQYF. CDR3 nucleotide sequence: TGTGCCAGCAGGAATATGGGGCAGAAGACTGGGGAGCAGTACTTC.